Shown below are 32 T cell receptor beta chains from a single sample sequenced in a study of shared clonotypes between healthy human individuals. Data came from immunoSEQ multiplex PCR; TCRdb stores just in-frame clones and leaves some out. This sample yields around 1.5 million clones, of which 95% to 99% are seen a single time; approximately 0.45% belongs to the top ten. Sequencing was done on a sample of naive CD4+ T cells sorted from blood. Indicated subset: CD45RA+ positively selected. The receptors come from a man in his thirties or forties in good health.

The genes are TRBV7-3 and TRBJ1-2; 9 bases align to TRBD1. CDR3 length: 13 residues. V shed 7 bases, J shed 7 bases, and the junction held 7 bases outside the gene matches. Germline V gene sequence: CDR1 SGHTA, CDR2 FQGTGA. The CDR3 protein is CASNGDRVSGYTF. The CDR3 DNA reads TGTGCCAGCAACGGGGACAGGGTGTCTGGCTACACCTTC. Together with reference TRBV7-3 and TRBJ1-2, the CDR3 gives the full variable domain: GAGVSQTPSNKVTEKGKYVELRCDPISGHTALYWYRQSLGQGPEFLIYFQGTGAADDSGLPNDRFFAVRPEGSVSTLKIQRTERGDSAVYLCASNGDRVSGYTFGSGTRLTVV.

J is TRBJ1-1 and V is TRBV7-2; TRBD1 is a possible D gene (5 bases). The CDR3 has 15 amino acids. Germline loops: CDR1 SGHTA, CDR2 FQGNSA. Between the trimmed V and J ends, which lost 1 base and 4 bases, there was a span of 13 bases. As DNA, the CDR3 is TGTGCCAGCAGCTTAGTTGGCCCTGGGGGCACTGAAGCTTTCTTT. This translates into CASSLVGPGGTEAFF.

The chain joins TRBV11-2 to TRBJ1-1; no definite D call. This CDR3 region has 15 residues. Trimming removed 4 bases from V and 5 bases from J, with 17 bases in between. Germline CDR1 and CDR2: SGHAT and FQNNGV. CDR3 bases: TGTGCCAGCAGCTCCCCGGTTGGGAGTCGGACTGAAGCTTTCTTT. Protein: CASSSPVGSRTEAFF. The full variable domain, its missing parts supplied by reference TRBV11-2 and TRBJ1-1, is EAGVAQSPRYKIIEKRQSVAFWCNPISGHATLYWYQQILGQGPKLLIQFQNNGVVDDSQLPKDRFSAERLKGVDSTLKIQPAKLEDSAVYLCASSSPVGSRTEAFFGQGTRLTVV.

The V and J genes are TRBV9 and TRBJ2-1; D unresolved. Trimming stripped 0 bases from V and 0 bases from J, with 7 bases between. The CDR3 has 15 amino acids. Germline CDR1 and CDR2: SGDLS and YYNGEE. The CDR3 spells CASSVDSSSYNEQFF. The CDR3 nucleotides read TGTGCCAGCAGCGTAGACTCCAGCTCCTACAATGAGCAGTTCTTC.

The V call is TRBV27, the J call TRBJ2-7; the D is unclear. Germline lookup yields CDR1 MNHEY and CDR2 SMNVEV (reference sequence). Trimming took off 3 bases at V and 1 base at J, with 16 bases between the two ends. The CDR3 has 16 amino acids. CDR3 DNA: TGTGCCAGCAGTTTTTCCGCCCCCCCCGCGTCCTACGAGCAGTACTTC. It specifies CASSFSAPPASYEQYF.

The chain recombines TRBV14 with TRBJ2-1; D is possibly TRBD1 or TRBD2 (5 bases each). Trimming shortened V by 2 bases and J by 2 bases, and 16 bases separated the two germline ends. The CDR3 is 17 residues long. Germline values: CDR1 SGHDN, CDR2 FVKESK. CDR3 in amino acids: CASSQTPPGLAYNEQFF. As DNA, the CDR3 is TGTGCCAGCAGCCAAACGCCACCGGGGCTAGCCTACAATGAGCAGTTCTTC.

The rearrangement uses TRBV29-1 and TRBJ1-1; D not resolved. V was pared by 4 bases and J by 1 base, with 13 bases between. Germline CDR1 reads SQVTM; CDR2 reads ANQGSEA. The CDR3 sequence is 14 residues long. CDR3: CSVGTRHSNTEAFF. In DNA form, the CDR3 reads TGCAGCGTTGGGACCAGACACTCGAACACTGAAGCTTTCTTT.

The V gene is TRBV27, the J gene TRBJ2-7; weak D call: TRBD2 (6 bases). Deletions cut 3 bases from V and 0 bases from J, with 15 bases between. Germline V gene sequence: CDR1 MNHEY, CDR2 SMNVEV (reference sequence). The CDR3 length is 16 residues. In DNA form, the CDR3 reads TGTGCCAGCAGTTTCGGCGGGACCCGGAGCTCCTACGAGCAGTACTTC. Amino acid sequence: CASSFGGTRSSYEQYF.

V gene TRBV7-2 combines with J gene TRBJ2-3; TRBD2 is a possible D gene (5 bases). V was shortened by 6 bases and J by 2 bases, with 15 bases between the two germline ends. This CDR3 spans 15 amino acids. Per the germline V gene, CDR1 is SGHTA and CDR2 is FQGNSA. CDR3 loop: CASSFLSGFTDTQYF. The CDR3 DNA is TGTGCCAGCAGTTTCCTCTCGGGATTCACAGATACGCAGTATTTT.

J is TRBJ2-7 and V is TRBV7-8; TRBD1 matches at 9 bases. This CDR3 has 15 amino acids. The V gene end was trimmed by 4 bases and the J gene end by 4 bases; junction bases not matched to a gene: 8. Germline V CDR1 and CDR2: SGHVS, FQNEAQ. The CDR3 coding sequence is TGTGCCAGCAGCTCACCGACAGGGGGGCCGTACGAGCAGTACTTC. Encoded protein: CASSSPTGGPYEQYF.

CDR3 in DNA: TGCGCCAGCAGCCGGGGAAGTTCGGCTGATTATGGCTACACCTTC. Protein product: CASSRGSSADYGYTF. The chain employs TRBV5-1 and TRBJ1-2; no clear D. The CDR3 is 15 amino acids. Trimming removed 4 bases at V and 5 bases at J, with 18 bases between. Germline V gene sequence: CDR1 SGHRS, CDR2 YFSETQ.

This clone was seen once. The chain has TRBV19 and TRBJ1-4; 7 bases map to TRBD1. Germline CDR1 LNHDA, CDR2 SQIVND (reference sequence). CDR3 length equals 14 residues. V shed 8 bases, J shed 7 bases, and the junction held 10 bases outside the gene matches. This chain's CDR3 is CASRGTALGEKLFF. CDR3 sequence (DNA): TGTGCCAGTCGAGGGACAGCCCTAGGTGAAAAACTGTTTTTT.

The chain employs TRBV7-3 and TRBJ2-3; 7 nucleotides match TRBD2. V trimming: 4 bases; J trimming: 2 bases; junction bases outside the gene matches: 6. In germline, CDR1 is SGHTA, CDR2 FQGTGA. The CDR3 is made up of 15 amino acids. As DNA, the CDR3 is TGTGCCAGCAGCTGGCTAGCGGACCCCACAGATACGCAGTATTTT. It codes for CASSWLADPTDTQYF.

The chain joins TRBV7-8 to TRBJ2-7; D possibly corresponds to TRBD1 (5 bases). Trimming removed 0 bases at V and 4 bases at J, with 10 bases between. Germline V lookup: CDR1 SGHVS, CDR2 FQNEAQ. The CDR3 contains 14 residues. This CDR3 reads CASSLAAGWYEQYF. The CDR3 DNA sequence: TGTGCCAGCAGCTTAGCGGCAGGGTGGTACGAGCAGTACTTC.

CDR3 sequence (DNA): TGTGCCAGCTCGGAACTAGCGGGGCGCACCGGGGAGCTGTTTTTT. It is translated as CASSELAGRTGELFF. The chain joins TRBV18 to TRBJ2-2, with 10 bases identical to TRBD2. Looked up from germline, CDR1 is KGHSH and CDR2 is LQKENI. Unmatched junction bases numbered 5, after V lost 6 bases and J lost 4 bases. This CDR3 has 15 amino acids. Together with reference TRBV18 and TRBJ2-2, the CDR3 gives the full variable domain: NAGVMQNPRHLVRRRGQEARLRCSPMKGHSHVYWYRQLPEEGLKFMVYLQKENIIDESGMPKERFSAEFPKEGPSILRIQQVVRGDSAAYFCASSELAGRTGELFFGEGSRLTVL.

The chain employs TRBV4-3 and TRBJ2-1; the match to TRBD1 covers 7 bases. V lost 6 bases and J lost 3; bases outside the gene matches: 5. CDR1 and CDR2 from the germline V gene are LGHNA and YSLEER. CDR3 size: 14 residues. In DNA form, the CDR3 reads TGCGCCAGCAGACGGGACAGACTCTACAATGAGCAGTTCTTC. Translating it yields CASRRDRLYNEQFF.

The V gene is TRBV28, the J gene TRBJ2-2; 13 nucleotides match TRBD2. V lost 7 bases, J lost 7 bases, and 9 bases stayed unmatched. Germline CDR1 is MDHEN and CDR2 is SYDVKM. This CDR3 has 16 amino acids. CDR3: CASILTSGRRDGELFF. The CDR3 nucleotides read TGTGCCAGCATTCTGACTAGCGGGAGGAGGGACGGGGAGCTGTTTTTT.

The rearrangement joins TRBV5-1 to TRBJ2-6, with D possibly TRBD2 on 5 matching bases. V lost 4 bases and J lost 0, with 8 bases in between. The CDR3 runs to 15 residues. In germline, CDR1 is SGHRS, CDR2 YFSETQ. CDR3 sequence reads: CASSTGNSGANVLTF. The DNA of the CDR3 is TGCGCCAGCAGCACCGGGAACTCTGGGGCCAACGTCCTGACTTTC.

The chain is built from TRBV12-2 and TRBJ2-7. TRBV12-2 is a known pseudogene. This CDR3 is built from 14 residues. In nucleotides, the CDR3 is TGTGCAAGTCGCCCACGGACGAACGAGAGGGAGCAGTACTTC. Translated, it gives CASRPRTNEREQYF.

The J gene is TRBJ2-3, the V gene TRBV4-3; maybe TRBD2 (5 bases). The CDR3 totals 13 residues. The V and J ends lost 2 bases and 7 bases respectively, with 10 bases between them. The germline CDR1 and CDR2 sequences are LGHNA and YSLEER. CDR3 DNA: TGCGCCAGCAGCCAAAGCCGGGGTCATACGCAGTATTTT. Translated, it gives CASSQSRGHTQYF.

This clone was observed a single time. The chain has TRBV7-8 and TRBJ1-5, with 11 positions matching TRBD1. Trimming removed 4 bases from V and 6 bases from J; junction bases left unmatched: 11. The CDR3 extends over 17 amino acids. Germline loops: CDR1 SGHVS, CDR2 FQNEAQ. The CDR3 here is CASSSGERTGGGQPQHF. CDR3 DNA: TGTGCCAGCAGCTCGGGAGAAAGGACAGGGGGCGGTCAGCCCCAGCATTTT.

As concerns this clone: This specimen includes other DNA sequences encoding the same CDR3. The genes are TRBV9 and TRBJ2-7; 9 bases line up with TRBD1. The CDR3 runs to 14 residues. Germline CDR1 is SGDLS and CDR2 is YYNGEE. The junction had 5 bases not matched to a gene; V was cut back by 4 bases and J by 3 bases. CDR3 in amino acids: CASSPGQGYYEQYF. In DNA, the CDR3 is TGTGCCAGCAGCCCCGGACAGGGGTACTACGAGCAGTACTTC.

Turning to this clone: The sample holds other DNA sequences that translate to the same CDR3. The chain carries TRBV5-1 and TRBJ2-3; 10 bases align to TRBD2. This CDR3 has 14 residues. V gave up 5 bases and J gave up 2 bases; unmatched junction bases: 2. Germline-derived CDR1 and CDR2 are SGHRS and YFSETQ. CDR3 amino acids: CASRTSGDTDTQYF. CDR3 coding DNA: TGCGCCAGCAGAACTAGCGGGGACACAGATACGCAGTATTTT.

J is TRBJ1-5 and V is TRBV7-3; no clear D. Trimming removed 5 bases at V and 2 bases at J, with 7 bases between. Germline V CDR1 and CDR2: SGHTA, FQGTGA. This CDR3 comprises 13 residues. CDR3 sequence (DNA): TGTGCCAGCAGCGCCGGGGGCAATCAGCCCCAGCATTTT. Translating it yields CASSAGGNQPQHF. Supplemented by reference TRBV7-3 and TRBJ1-5, the full variable domain reads GAGVSQTPSNKVTEKGKYVELRCDPISGHTALYWYRQSLGQGPEFLIYFQGTGAADDSGLPNDRFFAVRPEGSVSTLKIQRTERGDSAVYLCASSAGGNQPQHFGDGTRLSIL.

This chain connects TRBV13 to TRBJ2-1; tentatively, D is TRBD2 (6 bases). Germline assignment: CDR1 PRHDT and CDR2 FYEKMQ (reference sequence). V lost 3 bases and J lost 4, with 10 bases in between. CDR3 length: 14 amino acids. In DNA form, the CDR3 reads TGTGCCAGCAGCTTTAGCGGAGTTTACAATGAGCAGTTCTTC. Translating it yields CASSFSGVYNEQFF.

The chain combines TRBV7-2 with TRBJ2-5; possible D gene TRBD2, 6 bases. The V end was cut by 2 bases, the J end by 9 bases, with 16 bases between. Germline CDR1 is SGHTA and CDR2 is FQGNSA. This CDR3 is built from 14 residues. The CDR3 is CASSLWGLEGPQYF. The DNA for the CDR3 is TGTGCCAGCAGCTTATGGGGACTGGAGGGACCCCAGTACTTC. Filled out from reference TRBV7-2 and TRBJ2-5, the complete variable domain reads GAGVSQSPSNKVTEKGKDVELRCDPISGHTALYWYRQSLGQGLEFLIYFQGNSAPDKSGLPSDRFSAERTGGSVSTLTIQRTQQEDSAVYLCASSLWGLEGPQYFGPGTRLLVL.

The chain employs TRBV28 and TRBJ2-3; 7 bases are a match to TRBD1. Per the germline V gene, CDR1 is MDHEN and CDR2 is SYDVKM. The CDR3 extends over 12 amino acids. The V and J ends lost 11 bases and 3 bases, in that order; junction bases with no gene match: 5. The CDR3 DNA is TGTGCCTCCGGGACAGCAACAGATACGCAGTATTTT. This sequence encodes CASGTATDTQYF.

The chain is built from TRBV28 and TRBJ1-2; TRBD1 might be the D (6 bases). The CDR3 extends over 13 amino acids. Trimming stripped 7 bases from V and 6 bases from J, with 15 bases between. Germline loops: CDR1 MDHEN, CDR2 SYDVKM. DNA of the CDR3: TGTGCCAGCACCGCCCCGGGGGGCGATGGCTACACCTTC. This translates into CASTAPGGDGYTF.

The chain links TRBV18 to TRBJ2-2, with D possibly matching TRBD1 (7 bases). Germline CDR1 KGHSH, CDR2 LQKENI. This CDR3 has 16 residues. Trimming took off 1 base at V and 3 bases at J, with 12 bases between the two ends. The CDR3 region has the DNA TGTGCCAGCTCACCACTGCCAGGGGGGTACACCGGGGAGCTGTTTTTT. Its translation is CASSPLPGGYTGELFF.

This chain connects TRBV4-1 to TRBJ2-1; D is possibly TRBD2 (5 bases). The CDR3 loop spans 15 amino acids. The V gene lost 0 bases and the J gene lost 3 bases, with 9 bases spanning the gap. Germline CDR1 reads MGHRA; CDR2 reads YSYEKL. Here the CDR3 DNA reads TGCGCCAGCAGCCAAGACCCCGGGGTCTACAATGAGCAGTTCTTC. Its translation is CASSQDPGVYNEQFF.

The chain is built from TRBV13 and TRBJ2-7; D gene uncertain. V lost 4 bases and J 3 bases, leaving 13 bases between the germline ends. Germline CDR1 and CDR2: PRHDT and FYEKMQ (reference sequence). CDR3 length: 14 amino acids. CDR3 nucleotide sequence: TGTGCCAGCAGCTCCCTCAACCAGGTCTACGAGCAGTACTTC. This translates into CASSSLNQVYEQYF. The full variable domain, in which reference TRBV13 and TRBJ2-7 provide the parts outside the CDR3, is AAGVIQSPRHLIKEKRETATLKCYPIPRHDTVYWYQQGPGQDPQFLISFYEKMQSDKGSIPDRFSAQQFSDYHSELNMSSLELGDSALYFCASSSLNQVYEQYFGPGTRLTVT.

The chain employs TRBV11-2 and TRBJ2-7, with D perhaps TRBD1 (6 bases). CDR3 length: 15 residues. Germline-derived CDR1 and CDR2 are SGHAT and FQNNGV. Trimming stripped 11 bases from V and 11 bases from J, with 31 bases between. CDR3 sequence (DNA): TGTGCCGGGAGCAAGATAGGGGACAAGGGGTCGCGAGAGTACTTC. This sequence encodes CAGSKIGDKGSREYF.